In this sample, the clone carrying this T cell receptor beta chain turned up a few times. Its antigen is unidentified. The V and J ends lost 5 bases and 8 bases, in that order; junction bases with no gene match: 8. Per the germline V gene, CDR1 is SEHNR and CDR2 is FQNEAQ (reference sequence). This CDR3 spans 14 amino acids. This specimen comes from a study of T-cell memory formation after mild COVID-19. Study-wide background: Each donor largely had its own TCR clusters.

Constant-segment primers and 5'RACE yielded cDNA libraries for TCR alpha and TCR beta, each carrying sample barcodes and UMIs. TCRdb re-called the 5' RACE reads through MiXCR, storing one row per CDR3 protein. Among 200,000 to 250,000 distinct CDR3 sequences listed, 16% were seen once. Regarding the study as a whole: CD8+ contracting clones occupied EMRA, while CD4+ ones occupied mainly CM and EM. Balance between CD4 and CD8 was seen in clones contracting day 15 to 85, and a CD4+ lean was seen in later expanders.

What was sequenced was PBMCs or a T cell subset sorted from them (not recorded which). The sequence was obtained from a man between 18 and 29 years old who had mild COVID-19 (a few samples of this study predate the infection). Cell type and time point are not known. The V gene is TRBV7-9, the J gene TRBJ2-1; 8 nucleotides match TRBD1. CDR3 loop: CASSPRTGNDEQFF. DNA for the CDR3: TGTGCCAGCAGCCCGAGGACAGGGAACGATGAGCAGTTCTTC.